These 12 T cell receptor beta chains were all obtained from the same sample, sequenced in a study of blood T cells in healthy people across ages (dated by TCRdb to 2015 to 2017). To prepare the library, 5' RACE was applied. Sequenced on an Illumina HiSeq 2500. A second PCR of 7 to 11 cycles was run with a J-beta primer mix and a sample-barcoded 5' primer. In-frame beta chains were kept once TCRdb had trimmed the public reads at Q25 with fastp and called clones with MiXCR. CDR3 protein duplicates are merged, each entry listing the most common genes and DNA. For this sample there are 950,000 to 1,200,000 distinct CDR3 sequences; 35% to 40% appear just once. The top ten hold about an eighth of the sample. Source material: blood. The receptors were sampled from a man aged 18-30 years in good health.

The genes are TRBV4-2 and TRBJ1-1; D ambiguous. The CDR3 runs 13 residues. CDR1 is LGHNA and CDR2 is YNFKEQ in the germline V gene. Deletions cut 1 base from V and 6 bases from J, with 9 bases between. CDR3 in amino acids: CASSQGRSAEAFF. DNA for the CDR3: TGTGCCAGCAGCCAAGGTCGGTCCGCTGAAGCTTTCTTT.

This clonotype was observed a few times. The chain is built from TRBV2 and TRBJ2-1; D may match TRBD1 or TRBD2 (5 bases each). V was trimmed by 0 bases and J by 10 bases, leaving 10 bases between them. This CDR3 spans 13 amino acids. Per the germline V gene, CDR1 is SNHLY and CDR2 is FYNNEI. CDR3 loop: CASSEADRGEQFF. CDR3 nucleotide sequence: TGTGCCAGCAGTGAAGCCGACCGGGGCGAGCAGTTCTTC.

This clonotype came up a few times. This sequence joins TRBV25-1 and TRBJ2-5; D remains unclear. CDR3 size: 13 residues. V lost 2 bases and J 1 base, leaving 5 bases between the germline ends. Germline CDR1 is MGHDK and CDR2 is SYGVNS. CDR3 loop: CASSEEIQETQYF. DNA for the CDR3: TGTGCCAGCAGTGAAGAAATCCAAGAGACCCAGTACTTC.

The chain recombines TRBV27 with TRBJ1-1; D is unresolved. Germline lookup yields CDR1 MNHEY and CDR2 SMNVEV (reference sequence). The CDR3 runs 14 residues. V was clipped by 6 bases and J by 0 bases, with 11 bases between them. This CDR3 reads CASRTADMNTEAFF. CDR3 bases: TGTGCCAGCAGGACGGCAGATATGAACACTGAAGCTTTCTTT.

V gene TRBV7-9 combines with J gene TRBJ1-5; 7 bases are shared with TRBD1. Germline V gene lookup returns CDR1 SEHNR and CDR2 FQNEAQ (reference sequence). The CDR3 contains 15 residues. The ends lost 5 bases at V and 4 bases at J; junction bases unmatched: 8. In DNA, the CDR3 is TGTGCCAGCAGCCAGGGGGGACGGGGGAATCAGCCCCAGCATTTT. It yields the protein CASSQGGRGNQPQHF. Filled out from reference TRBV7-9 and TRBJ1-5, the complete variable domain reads DTGVSQNPRHKITKRGQNVTFRCDPISEHNRLYWYRQTLGQGPEFLTYFQNEAQLEKSRLLSDRFSAERPKGSFSTLEIQRTEQGDSAMYLCASSQGGRGNQPQHFGDGTRLSIL.

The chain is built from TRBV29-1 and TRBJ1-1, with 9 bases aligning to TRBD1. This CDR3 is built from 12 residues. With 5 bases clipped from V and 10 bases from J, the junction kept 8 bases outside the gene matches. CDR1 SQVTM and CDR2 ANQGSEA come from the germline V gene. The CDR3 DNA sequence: TGCAGCGTTACCGGGACAGGGAACTTAGCTTTCTTT. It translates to CSVTGTGNLAFF.

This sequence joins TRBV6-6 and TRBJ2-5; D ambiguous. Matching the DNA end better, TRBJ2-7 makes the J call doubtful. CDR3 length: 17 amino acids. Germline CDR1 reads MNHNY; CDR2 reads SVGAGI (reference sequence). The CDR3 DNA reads TGTGCCAGCAGTTCACCCACCCAGCGCCCCGGTGCGAGCGAGCAGTACTTC. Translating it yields CASSSPTQRPGASEQYF.

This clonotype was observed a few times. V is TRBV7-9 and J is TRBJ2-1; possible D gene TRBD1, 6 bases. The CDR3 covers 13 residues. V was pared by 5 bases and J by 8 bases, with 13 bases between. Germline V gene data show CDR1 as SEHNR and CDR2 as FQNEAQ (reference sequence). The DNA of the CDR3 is TGTGCCAGCAGCCCGAAGACAGGCTATGAGCAGTTCTTC. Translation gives CASSPKTGYEQFF.

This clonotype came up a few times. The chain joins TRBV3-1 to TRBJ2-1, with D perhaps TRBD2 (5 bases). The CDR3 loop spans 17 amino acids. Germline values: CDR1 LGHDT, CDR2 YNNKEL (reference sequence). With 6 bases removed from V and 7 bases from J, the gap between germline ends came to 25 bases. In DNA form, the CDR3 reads TGTGCCAGCAGGCAATTGGGCGGGCTCTATACAAATAATGAGCAGTTCTTC. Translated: CASRQLGGLYTNNEQFF.

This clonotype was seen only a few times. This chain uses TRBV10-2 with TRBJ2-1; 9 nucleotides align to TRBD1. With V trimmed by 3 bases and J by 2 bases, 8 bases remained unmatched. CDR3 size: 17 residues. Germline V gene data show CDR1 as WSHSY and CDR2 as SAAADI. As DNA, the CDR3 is TGCGCCAGCAGTGATAACAGGGGGCTTAAACCCTACAATGAGCAGTTCTTC. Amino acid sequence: CASSDNRGLKPYNEQFF.

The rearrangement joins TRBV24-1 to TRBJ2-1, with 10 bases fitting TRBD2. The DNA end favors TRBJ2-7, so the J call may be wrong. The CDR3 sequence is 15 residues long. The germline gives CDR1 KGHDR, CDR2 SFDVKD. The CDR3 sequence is CATSDGLAAYNEQYF. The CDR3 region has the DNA TGTGCCACCAGTGATGGACTAGCGGCTTACAATGAGCAGTACTTC.

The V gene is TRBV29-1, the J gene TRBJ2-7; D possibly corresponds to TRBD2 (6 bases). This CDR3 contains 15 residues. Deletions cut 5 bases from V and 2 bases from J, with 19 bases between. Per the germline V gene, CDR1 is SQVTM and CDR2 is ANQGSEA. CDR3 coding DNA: TGCAGCGTTCGAACTCGCTTAGCGGTTACCTACGAGCAGTACTTC. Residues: CSVRTRLAVTYEQYF.